One and the same sample provided the 7 T cell receptor beta chains below, sequenced in a study of blood T cell repertoires in COVID-19. TCRdb's table, derived via immunoSEQ multiplex PCR, lists solely in-frame clones and lacks some. This table holds 300,000 or so clones, 85% to 90% found once. The sample comprised peripheral blood. The receptors shown here come from a woman in her 30s with COVID-19, enrolled during active disease.

In its sample, this clone was seen once. This chain uses TRBV2 with TRBJ1-5; D may be TRBD1 (6 bases). There are 16 residues in the CDR3. In germline, CDR1 is SNHLY, CDR2 FYNNEI. Trimming left V 4 bases short and J 1 base short, with 14 bases between. The CDR3 here is CASSGTGLVSNQPQHF. In DNA form, the CDR3 reads TGTGCCAGCAGTGGAACAGGGCTGGTGAGCAATCAGCCCCAGCATTTT.

This chain joins TRBV19 and TRBJ2-3; 10 bases match TRBD1. Germline assignment: CDR1 LNHDA and CDR2 SQIVND (reference sequence). The CDR3 spans 14 residues. J lost 6 bases, V lost 5 bases, and 5 bases had no gene match. This chain's CDR3 is CASSPGQGEDTQYF. Written as DNA, the CDR3 is TGTGCCAGTAGTCCTGGACAGGGGGAGGATACGCAGTATTTT.

In its sample, this clone was seen a few times. Other DNA sequences in this sample translate to the same CDR3. This chain connects TRBV6-1 to TRBJ2-3; 9 nucleotides agree with TRBD1. This CDR3 has 16 residues. The germline V gene encodes CDR1 MNHNS and CDR2 SASEGT. V lost 2 bases, J lost 0 bases, and 3 bases stayed unmatched. CDR3: CASSESDRGSTDTQYF. The DNA of the CDR3 is TGTGCCAGCAGTGAATCGGACAGGGGTAGCACAGATACGCAGTATTTT.

V and J are TRBV25-1 and TRBJ2-1; the match to TRBD2 covers 10 bases. Germline loops: CDR1 MGHDK, CDR2 SYGVNS. After removal of 5 bases from V and 8 bases from J, the junction contained 9 bases not matched to a gene. There are 15 residues in the CDR3. This CDR3 is CASSSPLAGGHEQFF. The CDR3 DNA sequence: TGTGCCAGCAGTAGCCCGTTAGCGGGAGGACATGAGCAGTTCTTC.

The chain carries TRBV29-1 and TRBJ2-5; 9 nucleotides match TRBD2. After removal of 4 bases from V and 5 bases from J, the junction contained 14 bases not matched to a gene. Germline V lookup: CDR1 SQVTM, CDR2 ANQGSEA. There are 16 residues in the CDR3. The CDR3 DNA follows: TGCAGCGTTGTGCTAGCGGGACTGGGGGAGGGGGAGACCCAGTACTTC. It codes for CSVVLAGLGEGETQYF.

This clone was picked up one time. V and J are TRBV5-8 and TRBJ1-6; D unresolved. Germline loops: CDR1 SGHTS, CDR2 YDEGEE. The CDR3 extends over 16 amino acids. Between the trimmed V and J ends, which lost 2 bases and 0 bases, there was a span of 9 bases. CDR3 nucleotide sequence: TGTGCCAGCAGCTTAGGAGGGCTCTCCTATAATTCACCCCTCCACTTT. Encoded protein: CASSLGGLSYNSPLHF.

The genes are TRBV2 and TRBJ2-3; no firm D call. V lost 6 bases and J lost 5, with 12 bases in between. CDR3 length: 13 amino acids. Germline lookup yields CDR1 SNHLY and CDR2 FYNNEI. CDR3 sequence: CASSALEQDTQYF. CDR3 bases: TGTGCCAGCAGCGCCCTCGAGCAAGATACGCAGTATTTT.